This TCR beta chain was captured in a study of blood T cell repertoires in COVID-19 (dated by TCRdb to 2018 to 2021). For the study in its entirety: Samples covering the acute and convalescent phases of COVID-19 were provided by collaborators in the United States, Italy and Spain. The repertoires were made available in a free public database intended to serve as a resource for research on the immune response to SARS-CoV-2. Subjects who had been exposed to COVID-19, were actively infected with it, or had recovered from it provided the deeply sampled blood TCRbeta repertoires that made up the dataset. Nearly every sample came with metadata listing a de-identified subject ID, COVID-19 status, age in years and sex. The samples were drawn from the first 160 participants of the ongoing ImmuneRACE study and from 1,254 subjects provided by 6 global collaborators. Where available, HLA class I and class II types were obtained from metadata supplied by the sample provider rather than from assay-based typing. The material from the prospective study consisted of cDNA or gDNA derived from T cells, B-cell-depleted T cells, or PBMCs.

Collaborating institutions collected whole blood in K2EDTA tubes following their own protocols. For TCRbeta analysis, collaborator samples were shipped as frozen whole blood, as isolated PBMCs, or as DNA extracted from either sample type. On this clone: No antigen is known for it. No per-base quality is available; no much larger clone lies one base away.

V and J are truncated by 2 bases and 4 bases respectively, leaving an intervening sequence of 14 bases. The CDR3 holds 15 amino acids from the cysteine to the phenylalanine. Only the CDR3 DNA is retained, 45 bases long and in frame from the first base. According to the germline V gene, CDR1 reads SGHTA and CDR2 reads FQGNSA. Results and caveats for the whole study, not just this receptor: How much clinical and demographic metadata was included differed by source and by participant, and the metadata was provided uncurated.

TCRbeta CDR3 regions were amplified from genomic DNA using the immunoSEQ Assay, a bias-controlled multiplex PCR. The published analysis was carried out like this. Within the assay, amplification of reference gene primers was used to estimate how many nucleated cells each sample contained. To quantify the absolute abundance of each unique TCRbeta CDR3 rearrangement, sequence reads were collapsed and filtered. For each sample, productive Simpson clonality was calculated as the square root of Simpson's diversity index across productive rearrangements. This immuneACCESS table, as held by TCRdb, lists in-frame sequences with V and J called but not all clones. Of the missing ones, under half trace to an unresolved V gene in checked studies; the others have no known cause. V, J and clone size are taken as reported in that table, and D and trimming were inferred from the DNA itself. Within this sample are about 380,000 clones, with over 65% of them counted one time only. The ten largest account for more than 0.85% of the sample.

This receptor chain uses TRBV7-2 and TRBJ1-1; perhaps TRBD1 is the D gene, with 5 bases matching. The source of this sequence is a human donor with acute or convalescent COVID-19. The donor label of this sample is uncertain. Sequenced sample: peripheral blood. The CDR3 has the sequence CASSLTGGVGTEAFF. The DNA reads TGTGCCAGCAGCTTAACCGGAGGGGTGGGCACTGAAGCTTTCTTT.